Below are 2 T cell receptor beta chains sequenced from a single sample in a study of T cell clonality in common variable immunodeficiency. Study findings and constraints: Reportedly, TCR beta sequences from common variable immunodeficiency showed fewer deletions and N-nucleotide insertions.

The method was immunoSEQ multiplex PCR; TCRdb's version includes in-frame clones alone and lacks a portion of them. Its table lists 15,000 to 16,000 clones. These receptors' targets are unknown. Sequencing was performed on peripheral blood mononuclear cells. The receptors shown here come from a human donor with common variable immunodeficiency.

In the case of this clone: The read ends 3 residues before the CDR3 terminus; that terminus is restored from the germline J gene. The chain links TRBV20-1 to TRBJ2-3; 11 bases align to TRBD2. J gave up 7 bases and V 3 bases, and 12 bases lay outside the gene matches. Germline CDR1 is DFQATT and CDR2 is SNEGSKA (reference sequence). The CDR3 extends over 16 amino acids. CDR3 DNA, as far as it was read: TGCAGTGCTAGCGGGGGTAGCGGGGGGGCAGGGAATACG. This translates into CSASGGSGGAGNT. The full CDR3 protein reads CSASGGSGGAGNTQYF.

As for this clone: The missing CDR3 end, 3 residues past where the read stops, is filled in from the germline J gene. This chain connects TRBV9 to TRBJ2-1; TRBD2 matches at 8 bases. Trimming cost V 3 bases and J 5 bases; bases outside gene matches: 10. Germline loops: CDR1 SGDLS, CDR2 YYNGEE. This CDR3 spans 16 amino acids. The CDR3 here is CASSGFFSGNHNEQFF. The CDR3 bases that were read are TGTGCCAGCAGCGGGTTTTTTAGCGGGAATCACAATGAG.